These T cell receptor beta chains were read from a single sample in a study of CD8 T cells in ankylosing spondylitis. Each CDR3 protein gets one entry after TCRdb re-called the 5' RACE reads with MiXCR. The sample includes 310,000 or so distinct CDR3 sequences, 15% to 20% of them seen just once. Sequenced sample: blood, either unsorted or a sorted T cell fraction (not recorded which). These receptors were collected from a male donor with ankylosing spondylitis or in good health (not recorded which). Each CDR3 is given with its conserved first and last residue. Fields, in order: clone size, V gene, J gene, D gene, CDR3 protein, CDR3 DNA. A D gene is named only where the DNA matches it firmly. Part of the rows lack a size; the others show once, few, many or a class for expanded clones.

abundance: few; v_gene: TRBV2; j_gene: TRBJ2-5; d_gene: NA; CDR3aa: CASSVGRTQYF; CDR3nt: TGTGCCAGCAGTGTCGGTCGGACCCAGTACTTC
abundance: once; v_gene: TRBV20-1; j_gene: TRBJ2-3; d_gene: TRBD2; CDR3aa: CSARTSVRTDTQYF; CDR3nt: TGCAGTGCAAGGACTAGCGTCCGCACAGATACGCAGTATTTT
abundance: few; v_gene: TRBV20-1; j_gene: TRBJ1-1; d_gene: NA; CDR3aa: CSARDGGASTEAFF; CDR3nt: TGCAGTGCTAGAGATGGGGGCGCTTCCACTGAAGCTTTCTTT
abundance: few; v_gene: TRBV24-1; j_gene: TRBJ2-2; d_gene: TRBD2; CDR3aa: CATSPGLAGGPISGELFF; CDR3nt: TGTGCCACCAGTCCGGGACTAGCGGGAGGGCCGATTTCCGGGGAGCTGTTTTTT
abundance: few; v_gene: TRBV5-1; j_gene: TRBJ2-1; d_gene: NA; CDR3aa: CASSLVQGSSNEQFF; CDR3nt: TGCGCCAGCAGCTTGGTACAGGGTAGTAGCAATGAGCAGTTCTTC
abundance: few; v_gene: TRBV12-3/TRBV12-4; j_gene: TRBJ1-5; d_gene: NA; CDR3aa: CASSLGIAGNQPQHF; CDR3nt: TGTGCCAGCAGTTTGGGTATTGCGGGCAATCAGCCCCAGCATTTT
abundance: NA; v_gene: TRBV12-3/TRBV12-4; j_gene: TRBJ2-3; d_gene: TRBD2; CDR3aa: CASRDSGGSTDTQYF; CDR3nt: TGTGCCAGCAGGGATAGCGGGGGGAGCACAGATACGCAGTATTTT
abundance: few; v_gene: TRBV12-3/TRBV12-4; j_gene: TRBJ1-3; d_gene: NA; CDR3aa: CATLISGNTIYF; CDR3nt: TGTGCCACCTTGATCTCTGGAAACACCATATATTTT
abundance: NA; v_gene: TRBV7-2; j_gene: TRBJ1-4; d_gene: NA; CDR3aa: CASRTGTTTNEKLFF; CDR3nt: TGTGCCAGCAGAACCGGGACAACAACTAATGAAAAACTGTTTTTT
abundance: NA; v_gene: TRBV6-5; j_gene: TRBJ1-3; d_gene: NA; CDR3aa: CASSYSGRGNTIYF; CDR3nt: TGTGCCAGCAGTTACTCAGGGAGGGGAAACACCATATATTTT
abundance: NA; v_gene: TRBV11-2; j_gene: TRBJ2-2; d_gene: TRBD2; CDR3aa: CASRSGGAGGNTGELFF; CDR3nt: TGTGCCAGCAGATCTGGAGGGGCGGGAGGAAACACCGGGGAGCTGTTTTTT
abundance: NA; v_gene: TRBV7-3; j_gene: TRBJ2-2; d_gene: TRBD1; CDR3aa: CASSLYRGAGELFF; CDR3nt: TGTGCCAGCAGCTTATACAGGGGCGCCGGGGAGCTGTTTTTT
abundance: NA; v_gene: TRBV28; j_gene: TRBJ1-1; d_gene: NA; CDR3aa: CASTLPGRMNTEAFF; CDR3nt: TGTGCCAGCACCCTACCGGGACGGATGAACACTGAAGCTTTCTTT
abundance: NA; v_gene: TRBV12-3/TRBV12-4; j_gene: TRBJ2-3; d_gene: TRBD1; CDR3aa: CASSTGQGGVDTQYF; CDR3nt: TGTGCCAGCAGTACTGGACAGGGGGGTGTAGATACGCAGTATTTT
abundance: NA; v_gene: TRBV5-1; j_gene: TRBJ2-6; d_gene: NA; CDR3aa: CASILPRGPGGANVLTF; CDR3nt: TGCGCCAGCATCCTCCCCCGAGGGCCGGGCGGGGCCAACGTCCTGACTTTC
abundance: few; v_gene: TRBV4-1; j_gene: TRBJ2-5; d_gene: NA; CDR3aa: CASSQDPDGTQYF; CDR3nt: TGCGCCAGCAGCCAAGACCCTGACGGGACCCAGTACTTC
abundance: NA; v_gene: TRBV5-1; j_gene: TRBJ2-5; d_gene: NA; CDR3aa: CASSLSFRVMGETQYF; CDR3nt: TGCGCCAGCAGCTTAAGCTTTCGGGTAATGGGAGAGACCCAGTACTTC
abundance: few; v_gene: TRBV7-2; j_gene: TRBJ2-3; d_gene: TRBD1; CDR3aa: CASSFNRGDTQYF; CDR3nt: TGTGCCAGCAGCTTCAACAGGGGAGATACGCAGTATTTT
abundance: few; v_gene: TRBV12-3/TRBV12-4; j_gene: TRBJ2-1; d_gene: NA; CDR3aa: CASSPTPDTIYNEQFF; CDR3nt: TGTGCCAGCAGTCCCACTCCGGACACTATTTACAATGAGCAGTTCTTC
abundance: many; v_gene: TRBV29-1; j_gene: TRBJ1-4; d_gene: NA; CDR3aa: CSVEGGLGLFF; CDR3nt: TGCAGCGTTGAGGGGGGGCTGGGGCTGTTTTTT
abundance: few; v_gene: TRBV30; j_gene: TRBJ2-2; d_gene: NA; CDR3aa: CAWSRRTGELFF; CDR3nt: TGTGCCTGGAGTAGGAGGACCGGGGAGCTGTTTTTT
abundance: NA; v_gene: TRBV7-2; j_gene: TRBJ1-4; d_gene: TRBD1; CDR3aa: CASSPYRGWDEKLFF; CDR3nt: TGTGCCAGCAGCCCCTACAGGGGGTGGGATGAAAAACTGTTTTTT
abundance: few; v_gene: TRBV7-3; j_gene: TRBJ2-3; d_gene: TRBD2; CDR3aa: CASSLGSGYTQYF; CDR3nt: TGTGCCAGCAGCTTAGGTAGCGGGTATACGCAGTATTTT
abundance: many; v_gene: TRBV29-1; j_gene: TRBJ1-1; d_gene: TRBD1; CDR3aa: CSGDSGGTGGTEAFF; CDR3nt: TGCAGCGGGGATAGCGGAGGGACAGGGGGAACTGAAGCTTTCTTT
abundance: NA; v_gene: TRBV5-1; j_gene: TRBJ1-1; d_gene: NA; CDR3aa: CASSLGDWAGEAFF; CDR3nt: TGCGCCAGCAGCTTGGGAGATTGGGCTGGTGAAGCTTTCTTT
abundance: many; v_gene: TRBV27; j_gene: TRBJ2-1; d_gene: TRBD1; CDR3aa: CASSLTGGIYNEQFF; CDR3nt: TGTGCCAGCAGTTTGACAGGGGGGATCTACAATGAGCAGTTCTTC
abundance: few; v_gene: TRBV5-6; j_gene: TRBJ2-3; d_gene: NA; CDR3aa: CASSPGQSGAQYF; CDR3nt: TGTGCCAGCAGCCCCGGGCAGTCGGGTGCGCAGTATTTT
abundance: many; v_gene: TRBV5-1; j_gene: TRBJ1-6; d_gene: NA; CDR3aa: CASSPGGAPSGPLHF; CDR3nt: TGCGCCAGCAGCCCCGGGGGGGCCCCAAGCGGACCCCTCCACTTT